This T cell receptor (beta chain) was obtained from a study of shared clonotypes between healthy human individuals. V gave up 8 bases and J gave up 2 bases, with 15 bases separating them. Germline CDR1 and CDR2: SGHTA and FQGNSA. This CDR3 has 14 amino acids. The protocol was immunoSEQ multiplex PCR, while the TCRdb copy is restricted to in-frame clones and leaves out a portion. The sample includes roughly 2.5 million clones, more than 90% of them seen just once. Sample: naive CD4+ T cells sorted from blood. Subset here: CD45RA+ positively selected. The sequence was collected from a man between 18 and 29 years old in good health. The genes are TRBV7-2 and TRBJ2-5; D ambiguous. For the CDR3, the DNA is TGTGCCAGCTGCCCCGGAATACGGCAAGAGACCCAGTACTTC. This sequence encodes CASCPGIRQETQYF.